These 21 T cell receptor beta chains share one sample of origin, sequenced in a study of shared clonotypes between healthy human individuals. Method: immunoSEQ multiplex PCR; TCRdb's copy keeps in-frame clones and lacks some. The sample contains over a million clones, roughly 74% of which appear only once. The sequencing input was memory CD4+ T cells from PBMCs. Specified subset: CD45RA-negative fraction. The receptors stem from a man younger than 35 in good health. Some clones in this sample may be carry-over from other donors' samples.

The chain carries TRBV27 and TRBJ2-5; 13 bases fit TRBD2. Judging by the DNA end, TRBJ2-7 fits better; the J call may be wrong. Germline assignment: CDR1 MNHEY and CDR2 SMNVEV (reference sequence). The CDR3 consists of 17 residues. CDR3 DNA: TGTGCCAGCAGGGAAGTACTACTAGCGGGAGGGGGATACGAGCAGTACTTC. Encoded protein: CASREVLLAGGGYEQYF.

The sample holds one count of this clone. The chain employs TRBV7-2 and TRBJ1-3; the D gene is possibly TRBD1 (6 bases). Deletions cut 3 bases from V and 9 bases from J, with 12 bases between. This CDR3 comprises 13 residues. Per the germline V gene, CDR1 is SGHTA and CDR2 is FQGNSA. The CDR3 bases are TGTGCCAGCAGCTTGAGGGGGGAGGGCACCATATATTTT. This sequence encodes CASSLRGEGTIYF. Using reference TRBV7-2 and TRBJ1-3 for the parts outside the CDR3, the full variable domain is GAGVSQSPSNKVTEKGKDVELRCDPISGHTALYWYRQSLGQGLEFLIYFQGNSAPDKSGLPSDRFSAERTGGSVSTLTIQRTQQEDSAVYLCASSLRGEGTIYFGEGSWLTVV.

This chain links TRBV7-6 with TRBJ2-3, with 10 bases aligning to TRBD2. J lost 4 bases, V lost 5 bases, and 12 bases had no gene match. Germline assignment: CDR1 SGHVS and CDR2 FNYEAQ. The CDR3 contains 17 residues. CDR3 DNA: TGTGCCAGCAGCCTCGTAGGGCTAGCGGGAGATGCAGATACGCAGTATTTT. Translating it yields CASSLVGLAGDADTQYF.

The CDR3 sequence: CASQGPMNTEAFF. CDR3 in DNA: TGCGCCAGCCAGGGGCCCATGAACACTGAAGCTTTCTTT. The V gene is TRBV5-1, the J gene TRBJ1-1, with a tentative D call TRBD1 (6 bases). This CDR3 has 13 residues. CDR1 SGHRS and CDR2 YFSETQ come from the germline V gene. V shed 7 bases and J shed 0 bases, with 10 bases lying between them.

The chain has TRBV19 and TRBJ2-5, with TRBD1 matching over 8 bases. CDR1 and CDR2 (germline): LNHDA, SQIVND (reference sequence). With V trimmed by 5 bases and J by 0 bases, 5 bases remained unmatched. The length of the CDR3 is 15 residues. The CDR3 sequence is CASSGTGVNQETQYF. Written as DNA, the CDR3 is TGTGCCAGTAGTGGGACAGGTGTCAACCAAGAGACCCAGTACTTC.

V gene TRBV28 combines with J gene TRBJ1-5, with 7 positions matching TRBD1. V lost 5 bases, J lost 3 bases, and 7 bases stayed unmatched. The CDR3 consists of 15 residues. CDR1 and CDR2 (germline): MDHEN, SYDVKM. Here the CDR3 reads CASSPPGQYNQPQHF. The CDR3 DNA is TGTGCCAGCAGTCCGCCGGGACAGTACAATCAGCCCCAGCATTTT.

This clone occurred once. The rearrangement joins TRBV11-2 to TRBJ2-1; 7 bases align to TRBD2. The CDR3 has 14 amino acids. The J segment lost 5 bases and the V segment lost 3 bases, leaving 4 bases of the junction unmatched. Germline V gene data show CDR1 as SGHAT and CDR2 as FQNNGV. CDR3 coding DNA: TGTGCCAGCAGCTTGGGACTACTAAACAATGAGCAGTTCTTC. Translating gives CASSLGLLNNEQFF.

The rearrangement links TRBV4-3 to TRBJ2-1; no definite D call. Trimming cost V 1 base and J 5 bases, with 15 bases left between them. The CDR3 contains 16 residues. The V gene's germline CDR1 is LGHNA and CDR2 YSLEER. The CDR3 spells CASSQGGGNPDNEQFF. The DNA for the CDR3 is TGCGCCAGCAGCCAAGGTGGCGGAAACCCCGACAATGAGCAGTTCTTC.

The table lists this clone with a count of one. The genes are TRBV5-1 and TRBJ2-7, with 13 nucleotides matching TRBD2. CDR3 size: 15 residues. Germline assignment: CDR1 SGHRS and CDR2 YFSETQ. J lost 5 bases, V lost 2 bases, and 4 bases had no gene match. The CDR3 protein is CASSFRTSGSDEQYF. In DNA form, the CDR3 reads TGCGCCAGCAGCTTCAGGACTAGCGGGAGCGACGAGCAGTACTTC.

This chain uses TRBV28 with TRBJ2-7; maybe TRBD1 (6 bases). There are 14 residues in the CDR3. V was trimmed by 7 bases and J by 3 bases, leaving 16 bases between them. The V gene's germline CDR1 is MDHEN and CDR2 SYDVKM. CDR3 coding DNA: TGTGCCAGCACTTCCCCGGACAGAAGCTACGAGCAGTACTTC. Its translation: CASTSPDRSYEQYF.

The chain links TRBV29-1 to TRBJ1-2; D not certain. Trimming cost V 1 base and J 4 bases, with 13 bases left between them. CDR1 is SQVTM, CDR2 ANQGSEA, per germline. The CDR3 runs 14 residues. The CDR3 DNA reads TGCAGCGTTGAAGCCTACGTGGGTTCCTATGGCTACACCTTC. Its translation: CSVEAYVGSYGYTF.

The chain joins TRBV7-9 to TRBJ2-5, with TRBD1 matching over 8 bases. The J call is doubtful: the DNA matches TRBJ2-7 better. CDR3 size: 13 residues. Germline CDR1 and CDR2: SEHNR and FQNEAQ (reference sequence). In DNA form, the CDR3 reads TGTGCCAGCAGCGGACAGGGCCTCTACGAGCAGTACTTC. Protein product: CASSGQGLYEQYF.

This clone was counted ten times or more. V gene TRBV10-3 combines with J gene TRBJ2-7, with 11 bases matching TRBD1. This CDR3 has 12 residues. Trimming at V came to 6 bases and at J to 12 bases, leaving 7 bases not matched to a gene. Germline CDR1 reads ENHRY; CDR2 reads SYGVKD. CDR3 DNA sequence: TGTGCCATCAGCCCCGGGACAGGGGGTCCGTACTTC. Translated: CAISPGTGGPYF.

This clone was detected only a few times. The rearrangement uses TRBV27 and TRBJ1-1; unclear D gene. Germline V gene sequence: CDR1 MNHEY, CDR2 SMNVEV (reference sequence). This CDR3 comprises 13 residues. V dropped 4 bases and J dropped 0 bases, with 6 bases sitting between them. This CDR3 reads CASSSYMNTEAFF. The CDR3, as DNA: TGTGCCAGCAGTTCCTACATGAACACTGAAGCTTTCTTT.

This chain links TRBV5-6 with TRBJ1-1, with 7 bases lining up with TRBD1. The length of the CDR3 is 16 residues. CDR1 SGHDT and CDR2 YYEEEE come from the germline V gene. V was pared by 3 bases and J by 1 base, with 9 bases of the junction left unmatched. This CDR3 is CASSSNAGTENTEAFF. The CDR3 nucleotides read TGTGCCAGCAGCTCTAACGCCGGGACAGAGAACACTGAAGCTTTCTTT.

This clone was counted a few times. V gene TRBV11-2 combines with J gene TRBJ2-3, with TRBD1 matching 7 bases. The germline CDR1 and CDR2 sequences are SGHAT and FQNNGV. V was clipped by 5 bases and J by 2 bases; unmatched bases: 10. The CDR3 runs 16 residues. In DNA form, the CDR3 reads TGTGCCAGCAGCATAACACCGGGACAGCTCACAGATACGCAGTATTTT. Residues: CASSITPGQLTDTQYF.

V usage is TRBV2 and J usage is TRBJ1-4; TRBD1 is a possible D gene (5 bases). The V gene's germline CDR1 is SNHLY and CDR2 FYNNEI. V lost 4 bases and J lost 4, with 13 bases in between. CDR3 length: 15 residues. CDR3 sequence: CASSGRDSRNEKLFF. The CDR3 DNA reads TGTGCCAGCAGTGGCCGCGACAGCCGTAATGAAAAACTGTTTTTT.

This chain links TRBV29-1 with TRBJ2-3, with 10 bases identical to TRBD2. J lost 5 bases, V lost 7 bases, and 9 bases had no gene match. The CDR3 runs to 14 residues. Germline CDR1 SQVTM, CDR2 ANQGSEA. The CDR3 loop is CSGGQREGQDTQYF. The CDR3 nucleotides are TGCAGCGGGGGACAGCGGGAGGGACAAGATACGCAGTATTTT.

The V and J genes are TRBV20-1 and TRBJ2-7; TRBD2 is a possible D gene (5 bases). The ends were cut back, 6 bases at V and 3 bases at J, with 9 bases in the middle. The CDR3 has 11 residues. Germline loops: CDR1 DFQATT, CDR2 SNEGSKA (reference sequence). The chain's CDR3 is CSAHGDYEQYF. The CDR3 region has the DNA TGCAGTGCCCACGGGGACTACGAGCAGTACTTC.

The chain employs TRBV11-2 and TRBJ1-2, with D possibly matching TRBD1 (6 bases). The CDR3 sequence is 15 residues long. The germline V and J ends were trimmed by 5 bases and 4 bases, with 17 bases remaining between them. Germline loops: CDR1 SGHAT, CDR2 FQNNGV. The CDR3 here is CASSGGGAQFYGYTF. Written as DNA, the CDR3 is TGTGCCAGCAGCGGAGGGGGGGCCCAGTTCTATGGCTACACCTTC.

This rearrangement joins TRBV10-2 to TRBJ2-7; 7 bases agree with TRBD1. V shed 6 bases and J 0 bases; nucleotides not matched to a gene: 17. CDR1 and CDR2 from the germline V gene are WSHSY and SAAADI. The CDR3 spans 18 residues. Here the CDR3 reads CASRDRVTRPSNSYEQYF. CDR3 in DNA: TGCGCCAGCAGAGACAGGGTCACACGCCCGAGTAACTCCTACGAGCAGTACTTC.